This T cell receptor (beta chain) was identified during a study of cytomegalovirus exposure and HLA in healthy donors (TCRdb year 2017). About the study as a whole: According to an earlier analysis of around 600 of the donors, 150 million to 200 million T cells yielded 95 million to 140 million unique TCR beta sequences and roughly 280 Gb of sequence data. Rather than drawing on any new phenotypic data, the later analysis identified candidate immune exposures from TCR beta sequences and the way those sequences occurred across donors. Among about 360 genotyped donors of the cohort, an average of about 240,000 unique TCR beta nucleotide sequences were sequenced per donor, roughly 20% of them non-productive. About 310 gigabases of sequencing data and 70 million to 85 million unique TCR sequences were included in an early release covering about 700 HLA-typed donors. HLA typing covered class I and class II loci at four-digit resolution. To study patterns of TCR occurrence, a later analysis re-analyzed previously published TCR beta repertoires from 500 to 850 donors and added high-resolution HLA genotyping. A later genetic analysis took genome-wide SNP genotypes for about 55% of the 666 donors and used that subset as a discovery cohort. To predict cytomegalovirus infection status, the study brought together high-throughput TCR immunosequencing, statistical association of individual TCRs with disease status, and machine learning. Using immunosequencing, the study profiled T cell repertoires from 640 or so subjects and related those repertoires to cytomegalovirus serostatus. In an earlier analysis of more than 550 of the donors, high-throughput TCR beta sequencing was used to judge whether each TCR beta V gene segment behaved as functional or pseudogenic. The study was designed to test whether signatures of past pathogen exposure could be identified by cataloging public T cell receptors. All discovery cohort repertoires had been generated using a single sequencing platform. Of the 300 to 500 genotyped donors, 80% to 90% were placed in the genetic ancestry cluster associated with self-reported Caucasian donors. Donor age, sex, ethnicity and CMV serostatus were compiled together with the repertoire data. In addition to the first cohort of 650 to 750 subjects, a separate validation cohort of around 110 different subjects was used. Typing coverage differed by locus: A, B, C, DRB1 and DQB1 were typed in roughly 620-640 donors, DQA1 in roughly 510, DPA1 in around 600, and DPB1 in just under 490. Four or five DR-DQ haplotypes were handled as single units for association and clustering because linkage in the cohort was strong.

Overall study results and their limits: Because some donors lacked HLA typing at each locus, the association tests relied only on the typed subset. In a later analysis, some 18,000 TCR beta sequences were associated with specific HLA alleles at a false discovery rate of 0.05. A later genetic analysis associated a missense DCLRE1C variant with V-gene and J-gene trimming of TCR beta chains, and an independent cohort replicated the association. Compared with equally common non-associated chains, HLA-associated TCR beta chains in a later analysis were more clonally expanded and had lower generation probabilities. A further reported finding was that TCR beta sequences accurately predicted the HLA-A and HLA-B alleles for most subjects in the first cohort. According to a later analysis, most CMV-associated TCR beta chains appeared to be HLA-restricted, and the HLA associations seemed to be driven largely by CMV exposure. Most TCR sequences were observed very rarely across donors, whereas some public TCRs were present in many individuals. In a later analysis, several top co-occurrence clusters were reported to appear linked to parvovirus B19, influenza, CMV and Epstein-Barr virus. Roughly uniform sequencing depth across donors was assumed in presence/absence analyses, although this assumption may not hold. The authors suggested that the approach could potentially be extended to other disease states and immunological phenotypes. In a later analysis, TCR association rates were found to vary across HLA loci, with the most associated TCRs seen for DRB1 alleles and the fewest for HLA-C alleles. In an earlier analysis of approximately 590 of the donors, most TCR beta V segments appeared in productive rearrangements about 90% or about 30% of the time, broadly matching IMGT annotations. The sequencing pipeline was judged likely to have produced a cluster of highly shared sequence variants as a technical artifact. Correlated functional status among segregating V segments might be attributable to linkage disequilibrium, but an unknown experimental factor could not be ruled out. The 87-base-pair reads could not distinguish some IMGT-functional V segments, including TRBV6-2 and TRBV6-3, so those segments were excluded. Only TCR beta chains were sequenced in this cohort, and the absence of alpha or paired-chain data limited detectable features. The study listed 164 TCR beta chains as associated with cytomegalovirus. Immune exposure information for the cohort was limited to CMV serostatus. Because counts were too low, seventeen rarely observed V segments, including chromosome 9 orphons, were excluded from the earlier analysis of around 640 of the donors. When HLA alleles, especially DR and DQ, strongly co-occurred, TCR associations were difficult to assign to individual alleles. In both the original and validation cohorts, the classifier was reported to diagnose cytomegalovirus status with high specificity and sensitivity. Compared with the roughly 600-donor mean, donors in an Asian-associated ancestry cluster had fewer N-insertions in productive TCRs, according to a later genetic analysis. Three of the identified cytomegalovirus-associated TCR beta chains were confirmed in vitro to be specific for cytomegalovirus antigens.

The library was prepared using the immunoSEQ multiplex PCR assay. For the multiplex PCR, a mixture combining 60 forward primers for TCR Vbeta segments and 13 reverse primers for TCR Jbeta segments was used. The CDR3 region of rearranged TCR beta genes was amplified from genomic DNA with a multiplex PCR assay. On the Illumina HiSeq System, the amplified TCR beta libraries were sequenced as 87-base-pair reads. The original pipeline was this. A later analysis counted tens of millions of unique TCR beta chains across the 640 or so repertoires, and about 10 million of these chains were shared by at least two donors. Raw reads were error-corrected and collapsed into unique sequences with a nearest-neighbor algorithm that merged closely related sequences to remove PCR and sequencing errors. To assign V, D and J gene segments, CDR3 sequences were aligned to IMGT reference sequences. Each retained sequence needed at least a six-nucleotide match to both a V gene segment and a J gene segment. A rearrangement was called productive if the CDR3 had no stop codons and remained in frame with V and J, and every other rearrangement was called non-productive. Following IMGT convention, CDR3 was defined as the stretch from the second conserved V-encoded cysteine to the conserved J-encoded phenylalanine. Sequences without an unambiguous match to a single V gene segment were excluded from the earlier analysis of almost 600 of the donors. An earlier analysis of roughly 590 of the donors called V segments functional above 56.7% productive rearrangements and segregating when the between-donor standard deviation exceeded 5%. A statistical classification framework was built to diagnose cytomegalovirus status from the catalog of TCR beta chain sequences. V and J gene assignment, in a later analysis, came from comparing TCR nucleotide sequences with IMGT/GENE-DB human TR gene sequences. Using the TCRdist pipeline, a later analysis assigned CDR3 sequences along with most-parsimonious VDJ recombination scenarios. In a later analysis, each TCR beta chain was defined by its CDR3 amino acid sequence together with its V-gene family, and reads without a unique V-gene family were excluded. A later analysis removed roughly 590 highly shared, low-generation-probability nucleotide sequences to deal with suspected cross-contamination and a sequencing artifact. In a later analysis, a clonal expansion index for each public chain was calculated from normalized within-repertoire ranks of inferred template counts. A later analysis computed generation probabilities with a VDJ recombination model fitted to out-of-frame rearrangements, and checked the results against IGoR. In a later analysis, hypergeometric tests were used to score TCR-TCR, TCR-HLA and TCR-CMV co-occurrence, with a repertoire-size bias correction applied to TCR pairs. False discovery rates were estimated in a later analysis by permuting HLA or CMV assignments 20 times. A later analysis grouped co-occurring TCRs with DBSCAN, adding TCRdist sequence similarity when clustering within HLA-allele-positive subsets. Co-occurrence clustering excluded repertoires with fewer than 30,000 or more than 120,000 public chains, plus five with anomalous nucleotide sharing. TCRdb obtained this table from immuneACCESS and retained in-frame rearrangements with V and J assigned. These tables miss some clones; where compared with another copy, unresolved V genes account for less than half of the shortfall, and the remainder is unexplained. D and trimming were read from the DNA, whereas the V and J calls and clone size are those reported in that table. Within this sample are about 130,000 clones, with over 70% of them counted one time only. The ten largest clones take up roughly 1.8% of the sample.

The cohort was made up of hundreds of healthy bone marrow donors. At the time of sampling, every cohort member was nominally healthy, though immune exposures that went unrecorded were likely present. The donor was CMV seronegative and belonged to the group of several hundred seronegative cohort members. Every donor gave a peripheral blood sample, and the peripheral blood mononuclear cells from that sample were used for TCR beta sequencing. The Qiagen DNeasy Blood Extraction Kit was used to extract genomic DNA from the blood cell samples. Remarks on this clone: What this receptor recognizes is not known. No base quality information exists; no much larger clone differs at one position.

CDR1 and CDR2 were assigned from the germline V gene as SQVTM and ANQGSEA. V loses 4 bases of germline sequence and J loses 8 bases, and the interval between the two ends is 12 bases. From cysteine to phenylalanine, the CDR3 is 12 amino acids long. Only CDR3 DNA is held: 36 bases, read in frame from base 1. Sequenced sample: PBMCs. The clonotype originates from a woman in her 40s in good health and CMV-seronegative. The receptor chain draws on TRBV29-1 and TRBJ2-4; a weak D assignment points to TRBD2 (6 bases agree). The DNA reads as follows: TGCAGCGTTGTGCGGGATCTCGACATTCAGTACTTC. Its translation reads: CSVVRDLDIQYF. With the rest looked up from the reference TRBV29-1 and TRBJ2-4 genes rather than sequenced, the full variable domain is SAVISQKPSRDICQRGTSLTIQCQVDSQVTMMFWYRQQPGQSLTLIATANQGSEATYESGFVIDKFPISRPNLTFSTLTVSNMSPEDSSIYLCSVVRDLDIQYFGAGTRLSVL.